This TCR beta chain was documented in a study of early T cells in non-severe SARS-CoV-2 infection (dated by TCRdb to about 2021). For the wider study: TCR sequencing used bulk RNA from unsorted whole blood, so alpha and beta chains could not be paired. Study-wide conclusions, independent of this receptor: VDJdb matching was skewed toward anti-spike CD8 responses, so virus-specific expansions were likely underestimated and private and CD4 specificities were missed.

This was a case-control study nested in a cohort of healthcare workers in London, UK, who had nasopharyngeal swab PCR tests and blood samples taken every week. Healthcare workers were recruited during the week of the UK lockdown, between 23 and 31 March 2020, and followed weekly for up to roughly 15 weeks. Trimming costs V 2 bases and J 3 bases, and their ends lie 4 bases apart. The CDR3 runs 12 amino acids, cysteine and phenylalanine included. Only CDR3 DNA is held: 36 bases, read in frame from base 1. With regard to this clonotype: Its cognate antigen has yet to be identified. No base quality information exists; no much larger clone differs at one position.

Library method: 5' RACE. Sequencing was carried out with a NextSeq 500. Unique molecular identifiers were attached to individual cDNA molecules in the TCR library protocol so that sequencing error and PCR bias could be corrected. Both TCR alpha and beta chains were sequenced, and tight co-correlation was observed between alpha and beta sequence abundances in each sample. The study's processing was this. Decombinator V4 was used to annotate the V gene, J gene and CDR3 of the TCR sequences. TCRs were defined as expanded if a significant change between any two time points was detected under a Poisson model with p below 0.0001. TCR abundances were normalised to the total number of TCRs sequenced per sample and were expressed as counts per million. TRAV1-2 paired with TRAJ12, TRAJ20 or TRAJ33 defined MAIT TCRs, while TRAV10 paired with TRAJ18 defined iNKT TCRs. VDJdb, accessed on 1 November 2021, was searched for TCRs annotated for CMV, EBV and SARS-CoV-2, and TCRs annotated for more than one antigen were excluded. The public reads were reanalyzed by TCRdb: fastp trimming at Q25, MiXCR alignment, in-frame beta chains only. A single entry per CDR3 protein holds the most common genes and DNA from its merged rows. V and J calls and clone size were set by TCRdb, not the authors. In this sample the table shows 40,000 to 50,000 distinct CDR3 sequences, around 14% of which occur a single time. About a tenth of the sample is held by the ten biggest clonotypes.

The TCR sequence derives from an adult who was a healthcare worker with PCR-confirmed SARS-CoV-2 infection or an uninfected control (not recorded which). The V gene is TRBV12-3 or TRBV12-4 and the J gene is TRBJ2-5; the D gene lacks a confident call. The sample consisted of whole blood. The sequenced DNA is TGTGCCAGCAGTTTAAGGGAAGAGACCCAGTACTTC. Translated, it reads CASSLREETQYF.